One T cell receptor beta chain is described in this entry. Its antigen is not known. The source of the sample is a study of ipilimumab plus nivolumab after autologous stem cell transplantation. Broader study findings: The authors say TCR, Treg and microbiome findings warrant further study.

Patients got ipilimumab 1 mg/kg beginning 14 to 28 days post-transplant. Sequencing used immunoSEQ multiplex PCR; TCRdb keeps in-frame clones, though not all of them. The sample lists about 24,000 clones; roughly 84% were seen once. The CDR3 length is 16 residues. V was clipped by 10 bases and J by 5 bases, with 24 bases between them. Germline loops: CDR1 LNHDA, CDR2 SQIVND (reference sequence). Sequences were derived from PBMCs, sampled in a trial of ipilimumab plus nivolumab as post-transplant consolidation. This receptor was taken from a male donor with diffuse large B-cell lymphoma. V and J are TRBV19 and TRBJ2-1; D is perhaps TRBD2 (5 bases). CDR3 nucleotides: TGTGCCACCTGCAGAGCGGCCCTAACCGTCGACAATGAGCAGTTCTTC. Its protein is CATCRAALTVDNEQFF.